This section outlines one T cell receptor beta chain sequence together with its context. Antigen specificity is unknown. Clones were read by immunoSEQ multiplex PCR, and TCRdb kept only the in-frame ones, dropping some. The sample lists around 59,000 clones, around 94% occurring once. The sample originates from a study of human versus mouse CDR3 diversity and MHC coevolution. Study observations and caveats: Humans had the largest estimated TCR beta repertoire, about 1.6 million clonotypes. Mice had fewer CDR3 deletions and insertions than humans on average.

V lost 1 base, J lost 4 bases, and 8 bases lay in between. Germline loops: CDR1 MNHNS, CDR2 SASEGT. The CDR3 runs to 13 residues. Sequencing was performed on naive CD4+ T cells from blood. Subset indicated: CD45RO-negative CD62L-positive naive CD4 T cells. The receptor comes from a person in their sixties or seventies in good health. The chain carries TRBV6-1 and TRBJ2-7, with a possible D match to TRBD2 (6 bases). This CDR3 reads CASSEVGLYEQYF. CDR3 coding DNA: TGTGCCAGCAGTGAAGTGGGACTTTACGAGCAGTACTTC.